A single sample is the source of the 27 T cell receptor beta chains below, sequenced in a study of cytomegalovirus exposure and HLA in healthy donors. In the PCR, 60 Vbeta and 13 Jbeta primers were used. TCRdb keeps only in-frame clones here, not all; method: immunoSEQ multiplex PCR. The sample includes some 160,000 clones, around three quarters of them seen just once. Material: PBMCs. The source is a man aged 35-49 years in good health and CMV-seronegative.

The rearrangement joins TRBV6-5 to TRBJ2-2, with no clear D. CDR3 length: 14 residues. CDR1 is MNHEY, CDR2 SVGAGI, per germline. V lost 8 bases and J 4 bases, leaving 14 bases between the germline ends. The CDR3 spells CASRKARSTGELFF. The DNA of the CDR3 is TGTGCCAGCCGTAAGGCTAGGTCCACCGGGGAGCTGTTTTTT.

The chain carries TRBV27 and TRBJ2-2; D may be TRBD1 (5 bases). Trimming pared 2 bases from V and 1 base from J, leaving 11 bases between. This CDR3 has 16 residues. Germline CDR1 and CDR2: MNHEY and SMNVEV (reference sequence). The CDR3 nucleotides read TGTGCCAGCAGTTTAACCCGACAGCAGAACACCGGGGAGCTGTTTTTT. Amino acids: CASSLTRQQNTGELFF.

This clone was observed a handful of times. The chain couples TRBV30 to TRBJ1-3; D might be TRBD1 (5 bases). The CDR3 has 18 amino acids. Germline lookup yields CDR1 GTSNPN and CDR2 SVGIG (reference sequence). V was clipped by 0 bases and J by 3 bases, with 21 bases between them. The CDR3 DNA sequence: TGTGCCTGGAGTGTAATCCGACAGACCACCTCCTTTGGAAACACCATATATTTT. This sequence encodes CAWSVIRQTTSFGNTIYF.

This chain connects TRBV2 to TRBJ2-1; D possibly corresponds to TRBD2 (5 bases). Germline loops: CDR1 SNHLY, CDR2 FYNNEI. The length of the CDR3 is 13 residues. Trimming took off 7 bases at V and 5 bases at J, with 12 bases between the two ends. The CDR3 region is CASTRGSDNEQFF. As DNA, the CDR3 is TGTGCCAGCACCCGGGGATCCGACAATGAGCAGTTCTTC.

The chain combines TRBV19 with TRBJ2-7, with TRBD2 matching over 11 bases. Germline CDR1 and CDR2: LNHDA and SQIVND (reference sequence). The CDR3 has 15 amino acids. Trimming cost V 5 bases and J 4 bases; bases outside gene matches: 7. Here the CDR3 reads CASSATSGRVYEQYF. In nucleotides, the CDR3 is TGTGCCAGTAGTGCAACTAGCGGGAGAGTGTACGAGCAGTACTTC.

The rearrangement links TRBV6-5 to TRBJ2-1; TRBD1 matches at 7 bases. Germline CDR1 reads MNHEY; CDR2 reads SVGAGI. The CDR3 is 14 residues long. V lost 5 bases and J lost 3; bases outside the gene matches: 4. In DNA, the CDR3 is TGTGCCAGCAGTCACAGGGACAGCTACAATGAGCAGTTCTTC. It is translated as CASSHRDSYNEQFF.

This clone came up a few times. The chain links TRBV10-2 to TRBJ2-1; 9 bases match TRBD2. The CDR3 is made up of 14 amino acids. Per germline, CDR1 WSHSY and CDR2 SAAADI. V lost 6 bases, J lost 6 bases, and 6 bases stayed unmatched. The CDR3 sequence: CASRTAGGVNEQFF. In DNA form, the CDR3 reads TGCGCCAGCAGAACAGCGGGGGGTGTCAATGAGCAGTTCTTC.

In nucleotides, the CDR3 is TGTGCCAGCAGCTACCCCCCTGGGGGACAGGGGGCAAAAGGGGAGCTGTTTTTT. Translating it yields CASSYPPGGQGAKGELFF. The V gene is TRBV11-2, the J gene TRBJ2-2; 12 positions match TRBD1. V lost 4 bases to trimming and J lost 8 bases; unmatched junction nucleotides: 14. The CDR3 extends over 18 amino acids. In germline, CDR1 is SGHAT, CDR2 FQNNGV.

This clone was found a few times. J is TRBJ2-7 and V is TRBV5-6, with 7 nucleotides matching TRBD1. The J segment lost 6 bases and the V segment lost 4 bases, leaving 10 bases of the junction unmatched. This CDR3 has 14 amino acids. CDR1 is SGHDT and CDR2 is YYEEEE in the germline V gene. Here the CDR3 reads CASSGDRGLGEQYF. The CDR3 nucleotides are TGTGCCAGCAGCGGGGACAGAGGCCTTGGCGAGCAGTACTTC.

The chain links TRBV14 to TRBJ2-3, with D perhaps TRBD2 (5 bases). V lost 0 bases, J lost 3 bases, and 10 bases lay in between. CDR3 length equals 15 residues. Germline lookup yields CDR1 SGHDN and CDR2 FVKESK. CDR3 residues: CASSQEDLATDTQYF. As DNA, the CDR3 is TGTGCCAGCAGCCAAGAGGACCTAGCAACAGATACGCAGTATTTT.

The J gene is TRBJ2-3, the V gene TRBV10-1; TRBD2 might be the D (5 bases). Germline V gene lookup returns CDR1 WNHNN and CDR2 SYGVQD (reference sequence). The CDR3 runs to 13 residues. V lost 8 bases, J lost 4 bases, and 13 bases lay in between. CDR3 loop: CASGPGSPDTQYF. CDR3 nucleotides: TGCGCCAGCGGACCGGGGAGTCCAGATACGCAGTATTTT.

The CDR3 protein is CSARGGGSYTF. The DNA of the CDR3 is TGCAGTGCTAGAGGAGGGGGAAGCTACACCTTC. J is TRBJ1-2 and V is TRBV20-1; possibly TRBD1 for D (6 bases). V was cut by 1 base and J by 9 bases, with 9 bases left in between. There are 11 residues in the CDR3. Germline V CDR1 and CDR2: DFQATT, SNEGSKA (reference sequence).

The V call is TRBV19, the J call TRBJ1-5, with D perhaps matching TRBD1 (6 bases). Germline V lookup: CDR1 LNHDA, CDR2 SQIVND (reference sequence). This CDR3 is built from 15 residues. V was shortened by 3 bases and J by 2 bases, with 11 bases between the two germline ends. The CDR3 loop is CASSIRGAGNQPQHF. The CDR3 coding sequence is TGTGCCAGTAGTATTCGGGGGGCAGGCAATCAGCCCCAGCATTTT.

The V call is TRBV6-6, the J call TRBJ2-1, with a possible D match to TRBD2 (5 bases). CDR1 is MNHNY, CDR2 SVGAGI, per germline (reference sequence). The CDR3 is made up of 14 amino acids. Trimming stripped 2 bases from V and 9 bases from J, with 14 bases between. CDR3 protein: CASSYNSGGVEQFF. CDR3 DNA sequence: TGTGCCAGCAGTTACAATTCCGGAGGAGTTGAGCAGTTCTTC.

The J gene is TRBJ1-1, the V gene TRBV2; no clear D. V was trimmed by 7 bases and J by 7 bases, leaving 7 bases between them. The CDR3 has 10 residues. Germline V gene data show CDR1 as SNHLY and CDR2 as FYNNEI. The CDR3 loop reads CASKYSEAFF. The CDR3 bases are TGTGCCAGCAAATATAGTGAAGCTTTCTTT.

The chain is built from TRBV27 and TRBJ2-7, with TRBD2 as a possible D gene (6 bases). This CDR3 has 14 residues. V lost 5 bases, J lost 2 bases, and 13 bases lay in between. The germline CDR1 and CDR2 sequences are MNHEY and SMNVEV (reference sequence). CDR3 in amino acids: CASSPGGLPYEQYF. The CDR3 DNA reads TGTGCCAGCAGTCCCGGAGGGTTGCCCTACGAGCAGTACTTC.

J is TRBJ1-5 and V is TRBV6-1; D is possibly TRBD1 (5 bases). In germline, CDR1 is MNHNS, CDR2 SASEGT. This CDR3 comprises 14 residues. Trimming shortened V by 6 bases and J by 6 bases, and 15 bases separated the two germline ends. CDR3 in amino acids: CASRMGGEGQPQHF. For the CDR3, the DNA is TGTGCCAGCAGGATGGGAGGGGAAGGTCAGCCCCAGCATTTT.

This clone was detected only a few times. This sequence joins TRBV9 and TRBJ1-2, with 7 bases aligning to TRBD1. V was pared by 4 bases and J by 6 bases, with 9 bases of the junction left unmatched. This CDR3 is built from 14 residues. Germline values: CDR1 SGDLS, CDR2 YYNGEE. For the CDR3, the DNA is TGTGCCAGCAGCCCAGGGGGTAGAGGGGATGGCTACACCTTC. It is translated as CASSPGGRGDGYTF.

The chain uses TRBV5-1 and TRBJ2-5; tentatively, D is TRBD1 (5 bases). CDR1 and CDR2 from the germline V gene are SGHRS and YFSETQ. The CDR3 is made up of 13 amino acids. V lost 3 bases to trimming and J lost 5 bases, with 11 bases between them. The CDR3 protein is CASSSQGRETQYF. The CDR3 coding sequence is TGCGCCAGCAGCTCTCAGGGTCGGGAGACCCAGTACTTC.

Written as DNA, the CDR3 is TGTGCCAGTTCCTTTGGCCGTTCCTACAATGAGCAGTTCTTC. It specifies CASSFGRSYNEQFF. The rearrangement joins TRBV19 to TRBJ2-1; D not certain. V lost 8 bases to trimming and J lost 1 base, with 12 bases between them. Germline loops: CDR1 LNHDA, CDR2 SQIVND (reference sequence). This CDR3 is 14 amino acids long.

V gene TRBV7-9 combines with J gene TRBJ1-2, with 11 bases aligning to TRBD1. The length of the CDR3 is 15 residues. With V trimmed by 3 bases and J by 7 bases, 7 bases remained unmatched. The V gene's germline CDR1 is SEHNR and CDR2 FQNEAQ (reference sequence). The CDR3 loop reads CASSFPDRGHFGYTF. The CDR3 nucleotides are TGTGCCAGCAGCTTCCCGGACAGGGGGCACTTTGGCTACACCTTC.

This clone was seen only once. This chain uses TRBV4-1 with TRBJ1-3; 7 bases fit TRBD1. V trimming: 3 bases; J trimming: 2 bases; junction bases outside the gene matches: 10. Germline V gene data show CDR1 as MGHRA and CDR2 as YSYEKL. The CDR3 sequence is 17 residues long. The CDR3 is CASSQDPPTGAGNTIYF. The DNA for the CDR3 is TGCGCCAGCAGCCAGGACCCACCCACAGGGGCTGGAAACACCATATATTTT.

V usage is TRBV19 and J usage is TRBJ1-2; unclear D gene. The ends were cut back, 10 bases at V and 7 bases at J, with 16 bases in the middle. The germline CDR1 and CDR2 sequences are LNHDA and SQIVND (reference sequence). This CDR3 has 12 residues. DNA for the CDR3: TGTGCCACTCTATCCCCGGGAGGTGGCTACACCTTC. It encodes CATLSPGGGYTF.

This rearrangement joins TRBV7-2 to TRBJ1-5; 8 bases are shared with TRBD1. Losses at the gene ends were 1 base for V and 5 bases for J; bases not matched to a gene: 7. The CDR3 has 16 amino acids. CDR1 and CDR2 (germline): SGHTA, FQGNSA. CDR3 amino acids: CASSLDARGLDQPQHF. CDR3 coding DNA: TGTGCCAGCAGCTTAGATGCCAGGGGGCTGGATCAGCCCCAGCATTTT.

V is TRBV29-1 and J is TRBJ1-5, with TRBD1 matching 8 bases. V lost 6 bases and J lost 1; bases outside the gene matches: 5. This CDR3 has 14 residues. Germline values: CDR1 SQVTM, CDR2 ANQGSEA. The CDR3 spells CSVWTGTSNQPQHF. The CDR3 DNA follows: TGCAGCGTCTGGACAGGGACGAGCAATCAGCCCCAGCATTTT.

The chain couples TRBV9 to TRBJ2-3, with 8 bases matching TRBD2. This CDR3 is built from 14 residues. CDR1 is SGDLS and CDR2 is YYNGEE in the germline V gene. Losses at the gene ends were 1 base for V and 6 bases for J; bases not matched to a gene: 4. This CDR3 is CASSVLTSADTQYF. CDR3 DNA sequence: TGTGCCAGCAGCGTATTGACTAGCGCGGATACGCAGTATTTT.

The rearrangement joins TRBV9 to TRBJ1-2, with D uncertain. Germline values: CDR1 SGDLS, CDR2 YYNGEE. The length of the CDR3 is 15 residues. The germline V and J ends were trimmed by 2 bases and 5 bases, with 16 bases remaining between them. CDR3: CASSVGVSAWYGYTF. CDR3 in DNA: TGTGCCAGCAGCGTTGGAGTATCGGCCTGGTATGGCTACACCTTC. The whole variable domain, filled in from reference TRBV9 and TRBJ1-2, reads DSGVTQTPKHLITATGQRVTLRCSPRSGDLSVYWYQQSLDQGLQFLIQYYNGEERAKGNILERFSAQQFPDLHSELNLSSLELGDSALYFCASSVGVSAWYGYTFGSGTRLTVV.